What follows are 8 T cell receptor beta chains derived from one specimen sequenced in a study of cytomegalovirus exposure and HLA in healthy donors. PCR employed 60 Vbeta and 13 Jbeta primers. Measured with immunoSEQ multiplex PCR; TCRdb has only the in-frame clones, and not every one. The sample consists of around 130,000 clones, 61% of them appearing once. Material for sequencing was PBMCs. The receptors were gathered from a male donor in good health and CMV-seronegative.

This chain uses TRBV10-2 with TRBJ1-2, with TRBD1 identical over 8 bases. The V gene end was trimmed by 5 bases and the J gene end by 6 bases; junction bases not matched to a gene: 8. The CDR3 consists of 14 residues. Germline V gene sequence: CDR1 WSHSY, CDR2 SAAADI. CDR3 loop: CASSTGQGGDGYTF. Written as DNA, the CDR3 is TGCGCCAGCAGTACAGGACAGGGAGGTGATGGCTACACCTTC.

The chain employs TRBV29-1 and TRBJ2-7; D is possibly TRBD2 (5 bases). V was clipped by 6 bases and J by 2 bases, with 11 bases between them. Looked up from germline, CDR1 is SQVTM and CDR2 is ANQGSEA. There are 12 residues in the CDR3. The CDR3 here is CSVASGAYEQYF. DNA of the CDR3: TGCAGCGTCGCCTCCGGGGCCTACGAGCAGTACTTC.

The chain is built from TRBV10-3 and TRBJ1-2; D may be TRBD1 (5 bases). Germline CDR1 and CDR2: ENHRY and SYGVKD. The CDR3 sequence is 15 residues long. V lost 6 bases to trimming and J lost 8 bases, with 22 bases between them. The CDR3 bases are TGTGCCATCAGAACAACGAAGGGGCAAAAAACGGGCTACACCTTC. It encodes CAIRTTKGQKTGYTF.

CDR3 protein: CASSIVQGYEQFF. Written as DNA, the CDR3 is TGTGCCAGTAGTATAGTACAGGGGTATGAGCAGTTCTTC. The rearrangement uses TRBV19 and TRBJ2-1; 7 positions match TRBD1. The CDR3 is 13 amino acids. The junction had 2 bases not matched to a gene; V was cut back by 1 base and J by 8 bases. Looked up from germline, CDR1 is LNHDA and CDR2 is SQIVND (reference sequence).

This sequence joins TRBV7-9 and TRBJ2-2, with D possibly matching TRBD1 (5 bases). The V end lost 4 bases, the J end lost 3 bases, and 15 bases lay between the germline ends. The CDR3 consists of 16 residues. Germline assignment: CDR1 SEHNR and CDR2 FQNEAQ (reference sequence). The chain's CDR3 is CASSSFRAGYTGELFF. For the CDR3, the DNA is TGTGCCAGCAGCTCTTTTCGGGCAGGGTACACCGGGGAGCTGTTTTTT.

J is TRBJ1-2 and V is TRBV15; D not resolved. This CDR3 has 16 residues. CDR1 LNHNV and CDR2 YYDKDF come from the germline V gene (reference sequence). The V and J ends lost 0 bases and 4 bases respectively, with 15 bases between them. This CDR3 is CATSRDAGSLSYGYTF. CDR3 coding DNA: TGTGCCACCAGCAGAGATGCCGGGAGTCTTAGCTATGGCTACACCTTC.

This rearrangement joins TRBV9 to TRBJ1-1, with D hard to call. Between the trimmed V and J ends, which lost 4 bases and 1 base, there was a span of 14 bases. Per the germline V gene, CDR1 is SGDLS and CDR2 is YYNGEE. The CDR3 consists of 15 residues. CDR3 residues: CASSPRGVGNTEAFF. CDR3 coding DNA: TGTGCCAGCAGCCCCCGCGGGGTGGGGAACACTGAAGCTTTCTTT.

This clone was seen a single time. The chain has TRBV28 and TRBJ1-4; 9 nucleotides agree with TRBD1. V shed 6 bases and J 8 bases; nucleotides not matched to a gene: 4. Germline V gene lookup returns CDR1 MDHEN and CDR2 SYDVKM. This CDR3 spans 13 amino acids. This CDR3 reads CASSNRGREKLFF. DNA for the CDR3: TGTGCCAGCAGCAACAGGGGGCGGGAAAAACTGTTTTTT.